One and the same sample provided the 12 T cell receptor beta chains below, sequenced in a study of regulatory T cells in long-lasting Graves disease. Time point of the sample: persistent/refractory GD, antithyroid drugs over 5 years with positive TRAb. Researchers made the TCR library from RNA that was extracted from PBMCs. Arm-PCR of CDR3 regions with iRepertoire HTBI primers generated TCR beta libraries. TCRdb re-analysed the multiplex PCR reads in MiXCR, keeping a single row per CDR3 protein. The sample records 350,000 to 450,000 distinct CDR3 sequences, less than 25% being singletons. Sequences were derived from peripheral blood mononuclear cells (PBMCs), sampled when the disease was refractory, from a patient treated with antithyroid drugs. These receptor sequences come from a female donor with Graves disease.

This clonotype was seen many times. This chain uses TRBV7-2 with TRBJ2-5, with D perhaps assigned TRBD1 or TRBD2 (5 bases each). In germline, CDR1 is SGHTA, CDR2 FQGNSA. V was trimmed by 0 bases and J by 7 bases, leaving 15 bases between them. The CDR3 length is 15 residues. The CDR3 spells CASSLAGTPVGTQYF. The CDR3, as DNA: TGTGCCAGCAGCTTAGCCGGGACCCCGGTCGGGACCCAGTACTTC.

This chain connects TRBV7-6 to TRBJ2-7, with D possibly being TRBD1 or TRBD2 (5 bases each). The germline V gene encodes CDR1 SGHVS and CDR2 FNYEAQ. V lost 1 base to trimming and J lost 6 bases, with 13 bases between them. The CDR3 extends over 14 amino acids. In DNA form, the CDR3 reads TGTGCCAGCAGCTTAGACCCCGGGGACGGCGAGCAGTACTTC. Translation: CASSLDPGDGEQYF.

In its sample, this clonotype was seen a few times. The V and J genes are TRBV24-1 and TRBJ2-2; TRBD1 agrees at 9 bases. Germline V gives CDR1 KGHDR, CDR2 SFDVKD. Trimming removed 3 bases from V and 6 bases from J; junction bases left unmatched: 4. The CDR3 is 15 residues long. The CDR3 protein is CATSDRDREAGELFF. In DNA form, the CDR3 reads TGTGCCACCAGTGATAGGGACAGGGAAGCCGGGGAGCTGTTTTTT.

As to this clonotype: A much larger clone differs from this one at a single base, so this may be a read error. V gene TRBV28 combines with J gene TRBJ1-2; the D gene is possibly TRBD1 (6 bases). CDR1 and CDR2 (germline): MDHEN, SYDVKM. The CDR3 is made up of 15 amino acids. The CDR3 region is CAGSLIPFTGSGYTF. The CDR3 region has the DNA TGTGCCGGCAGTTTAATTCCCTTTACAGGGTCCGGCTACACCTTC.

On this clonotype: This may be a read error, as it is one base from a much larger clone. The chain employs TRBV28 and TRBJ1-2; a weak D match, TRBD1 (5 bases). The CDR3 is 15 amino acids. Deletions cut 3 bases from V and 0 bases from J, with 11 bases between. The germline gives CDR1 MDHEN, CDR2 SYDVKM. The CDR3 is CASSFLRETNYGYTF. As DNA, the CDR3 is TGTGCCAGCAGTTTCCTCAGGGAAACTAACTATGGCTACACCTTC.

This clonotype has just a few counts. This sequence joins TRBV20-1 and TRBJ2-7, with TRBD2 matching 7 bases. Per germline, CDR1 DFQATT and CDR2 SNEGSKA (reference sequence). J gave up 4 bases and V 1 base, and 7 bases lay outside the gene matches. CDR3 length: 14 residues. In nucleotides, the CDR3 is TGCAGTGCTAGAGGGGAGGGCGGTAGGTACGAGCAGTACTTC. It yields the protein CSARGEGGRYEQYF.

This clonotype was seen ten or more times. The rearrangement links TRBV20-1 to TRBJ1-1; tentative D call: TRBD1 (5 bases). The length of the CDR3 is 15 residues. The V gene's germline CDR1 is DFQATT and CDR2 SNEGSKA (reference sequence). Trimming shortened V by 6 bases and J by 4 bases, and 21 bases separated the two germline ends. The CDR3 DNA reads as TGCAGTGCGCAACCGGCGGGGCAGGTACTCACTGAAGCTTTCTTT. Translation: CSAQPAGQVLTEAFF.

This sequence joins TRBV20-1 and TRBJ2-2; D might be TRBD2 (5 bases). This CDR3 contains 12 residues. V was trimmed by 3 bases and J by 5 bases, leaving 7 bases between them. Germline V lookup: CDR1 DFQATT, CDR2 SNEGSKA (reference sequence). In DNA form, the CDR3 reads TGCAGTGCTAGGGGAGTTACCGGGGAGCTGTTTTTT. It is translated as CSARGVTGELFF.

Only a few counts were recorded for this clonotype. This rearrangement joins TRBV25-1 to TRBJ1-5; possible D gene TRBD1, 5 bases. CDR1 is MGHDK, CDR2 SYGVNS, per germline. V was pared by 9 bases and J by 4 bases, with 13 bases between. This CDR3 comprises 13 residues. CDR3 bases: TGTGCCAGTCAGGGTAATGGAAATCAGCCCCAGCATTTT. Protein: CASQGNGNQPQHF.

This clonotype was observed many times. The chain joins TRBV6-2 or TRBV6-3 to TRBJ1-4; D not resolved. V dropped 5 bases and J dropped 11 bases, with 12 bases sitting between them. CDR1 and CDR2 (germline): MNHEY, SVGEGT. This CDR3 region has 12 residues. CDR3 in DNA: TGTGCCAGCAGTGACGATGGCGGGAAACTGTTTTTT. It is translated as CASSDDGGKLFF.

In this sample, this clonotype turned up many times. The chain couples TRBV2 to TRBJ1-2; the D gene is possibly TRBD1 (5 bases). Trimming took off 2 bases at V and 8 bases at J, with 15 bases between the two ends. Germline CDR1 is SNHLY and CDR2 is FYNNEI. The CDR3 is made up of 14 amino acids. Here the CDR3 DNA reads TGTGCCAGCAGTGAAATGGGGGGTCTCGGAGGCTACACCTTC. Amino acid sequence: CASSEMGGLGGYTF.

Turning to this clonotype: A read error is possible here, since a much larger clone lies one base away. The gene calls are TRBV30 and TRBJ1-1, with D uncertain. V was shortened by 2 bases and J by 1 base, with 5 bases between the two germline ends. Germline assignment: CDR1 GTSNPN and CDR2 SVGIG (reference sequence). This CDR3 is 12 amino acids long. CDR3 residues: CAWSWQNTEAFF. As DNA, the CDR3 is TGTGCCTGGAGTTGGCAGAACACTGAAGCTTTCTTT.